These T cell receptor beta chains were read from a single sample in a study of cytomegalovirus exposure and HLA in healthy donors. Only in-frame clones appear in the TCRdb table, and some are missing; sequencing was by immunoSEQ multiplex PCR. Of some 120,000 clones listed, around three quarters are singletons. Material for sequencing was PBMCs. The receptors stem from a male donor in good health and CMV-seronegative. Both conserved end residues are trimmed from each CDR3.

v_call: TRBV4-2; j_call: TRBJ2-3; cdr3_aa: ASSQGSSGLSDTQY
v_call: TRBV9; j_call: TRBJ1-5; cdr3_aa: ASSVSWARNQPQH
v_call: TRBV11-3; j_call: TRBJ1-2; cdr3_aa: ASSFPSGDGYT
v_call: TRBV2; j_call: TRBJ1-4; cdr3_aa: ASKTGNEKLF
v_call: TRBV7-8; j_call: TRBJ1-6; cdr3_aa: ASSPRWATGALNSPLH
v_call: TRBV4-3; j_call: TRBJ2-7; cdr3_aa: ASSQSTAGGVYEQY
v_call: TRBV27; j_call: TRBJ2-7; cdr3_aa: ASSLKGREGTYEQY
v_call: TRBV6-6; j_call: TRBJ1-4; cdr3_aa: ASRQGGEKLF
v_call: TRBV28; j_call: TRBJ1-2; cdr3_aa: ASRDRGYGYT
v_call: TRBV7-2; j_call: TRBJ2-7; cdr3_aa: ASSGQGSYEQY
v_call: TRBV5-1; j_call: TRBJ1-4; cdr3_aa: ASSASPGTGNEKLF
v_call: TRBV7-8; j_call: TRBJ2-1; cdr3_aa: ASSLGGRSYNEQF
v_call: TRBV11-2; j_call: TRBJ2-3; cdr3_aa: ASSSGLHTDTQY
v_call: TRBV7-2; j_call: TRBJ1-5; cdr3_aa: ASSLDGVGSNQPQH
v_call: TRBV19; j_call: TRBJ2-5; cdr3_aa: ASSIRSGWIQETQY
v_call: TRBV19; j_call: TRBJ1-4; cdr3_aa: ASRKHGEKLF
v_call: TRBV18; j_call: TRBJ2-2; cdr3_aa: ASSPATPLVTSKIGELF
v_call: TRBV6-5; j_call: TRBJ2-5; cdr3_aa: ASSWGGPGETQY
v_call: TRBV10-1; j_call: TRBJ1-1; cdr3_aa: ASSETGGKTEAF
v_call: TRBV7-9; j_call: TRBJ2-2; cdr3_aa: SSSFSNRARAGELF
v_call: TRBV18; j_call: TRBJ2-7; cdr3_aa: ASSPLEEQY
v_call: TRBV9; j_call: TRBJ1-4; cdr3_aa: ASSRAGGQNEKLF
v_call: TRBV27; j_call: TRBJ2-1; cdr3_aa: ASSSRTVRTSGHEQF
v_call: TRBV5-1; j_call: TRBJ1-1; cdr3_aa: ASSITTGGTEAF
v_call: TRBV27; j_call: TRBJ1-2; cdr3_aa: ASSLRQGNWGYT
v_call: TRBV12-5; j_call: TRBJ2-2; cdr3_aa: ASGMISGRAYEGELF
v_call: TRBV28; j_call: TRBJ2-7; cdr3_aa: ASSPGSNRYYEQY
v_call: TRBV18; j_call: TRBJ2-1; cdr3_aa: ASSPGGGVYEQF
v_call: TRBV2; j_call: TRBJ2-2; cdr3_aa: ATAGTGNRDTGELF
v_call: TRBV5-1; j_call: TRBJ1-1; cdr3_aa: ASSLLQGDTEAF
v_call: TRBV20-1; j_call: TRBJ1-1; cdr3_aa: TNSRTEAF
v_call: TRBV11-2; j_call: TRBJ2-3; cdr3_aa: ASSLGSLAGEADTQY
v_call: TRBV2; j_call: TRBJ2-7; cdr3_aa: ASILLRTSGGATPEQY
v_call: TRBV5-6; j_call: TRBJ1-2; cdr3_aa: ASSWPGQFYGYT
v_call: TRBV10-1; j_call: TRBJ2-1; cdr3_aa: ASTTSSGVNEQF
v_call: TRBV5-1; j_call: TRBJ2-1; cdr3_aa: ASSLAGDRSYNEQF
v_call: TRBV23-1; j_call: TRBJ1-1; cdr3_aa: ASSHPRQGRNTEAF
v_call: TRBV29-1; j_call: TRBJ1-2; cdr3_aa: SVDPDRGSGYT
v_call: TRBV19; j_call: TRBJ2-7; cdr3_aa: ASSVLLGYEQY
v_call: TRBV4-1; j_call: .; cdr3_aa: ASSQDLGLEQY
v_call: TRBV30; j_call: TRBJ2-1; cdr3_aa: AWTSGGLEQF
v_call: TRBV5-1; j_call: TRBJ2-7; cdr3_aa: ASSPDSSRNEQY
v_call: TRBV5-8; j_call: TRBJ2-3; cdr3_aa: ASSPVMSDTQY
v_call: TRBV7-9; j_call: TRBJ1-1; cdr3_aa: ASSFAGAGSWDTEAF
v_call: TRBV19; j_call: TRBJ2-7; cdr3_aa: ASSILGAQSSYEQY
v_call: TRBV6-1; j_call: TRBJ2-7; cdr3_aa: ASSLHLAEDYEQY
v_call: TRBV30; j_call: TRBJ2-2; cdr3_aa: AWRADSNTGELF
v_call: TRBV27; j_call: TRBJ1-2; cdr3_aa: ASSRTGRTGQGTNYGYT
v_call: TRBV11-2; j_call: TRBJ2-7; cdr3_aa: ASSPTLREYEQY
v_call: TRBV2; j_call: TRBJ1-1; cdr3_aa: ASNPNGPYLVVEAF
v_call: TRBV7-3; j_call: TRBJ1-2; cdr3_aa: ASSPDRLTGYT
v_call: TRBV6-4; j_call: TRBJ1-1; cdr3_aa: ASSDGTENTEAF
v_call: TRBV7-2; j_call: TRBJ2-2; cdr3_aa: ASSSGANTGELF